Following are 18 T cell receptor beta chains from one sample sequenced in a study of blood T cell repertoires in COVID-19. The repertoire was sequenced with immunoSEQ multiplex PCR; TCRdb's copy has only in-frame clones and lacks some. The sample has approximately 180,000 clones; approximately 85% are singletons. The specimen was peripheral blood. These receptors all stem from a human donor with active or convalescent COVID-19. The donor label of this sample is uncertain.

The chain carries TRBV5-1 and TRBJ1-2; D possibly corresponds to TRBD1 (5 bases). Germline V gene sequence: CDR1 SGHRS, CDR2 YFSETQ. With 2 bases removed from V and 6 bases from J, the gap between germline ends came to 8 bases. The CDR3 is made up of 12 amino acids. The DNA of the CDR3 is TGCGCCAGCAGCTTCGGGGGGGATGGCTACACCTTC. This codes for CASSFGGDGYTF. The full variable domain, with the rest looked up from reference TRBV5-1 and TRBJ1-2, is KAGVTQTPRYLIKTRGQQVTLSCSPISGHRSVSWYQQTPGQGLQFLFEYFSETQRNKGNFPGRFSGRQFSNSRSEMNVSTLELGDSALYLCASSFGGDGYTFGSGTRLTVV.

This chain joins TRBV5-8 and TRBJ2-1; 8 nucleotides agree with TRBD2. The CDR3 has 18 amino acids. Germline assignment: CDR1 SGHTS and CDR2 YDEGEE. Losses at the gene ends were 0 bases for V and 9 bases for J; bases not matched to a gene: 17. The CDR3 region has the DNA TGTGCCAGCAGCTTGGCGGGGCCCGGGACTAGTACGTTGTTTGAGCAGTTCTTC. It encodes CASSLAGPGTSTLFEQFF. Combining the CDR3 with reference TRBV5-8 and TRBJ2-1 gives the whole variable domain EAGVTQSPTHLIKTRGQQATLRCSPISGHTSVYWYQQALGLGLQFLLWYDEGEERNRGNFPPRFSGRQFPNYSSELNVNALELEDSALYLCASSLAGPGTSTLFEQFFGPGTRLTVL.

The chain is built from TRBV19 and TRBJ2-1, with D tentatively TRBD1 (6 bases). Trimming shortened V by 4 bases and J by 2 bases, and 15 bases separated the two germline ends. The V gene's germline CDR1 is LNHDA and CDR2 SQIVND (reference sequence). The CDR3 sequence is 16 residues long. The DNA for the CDR3 is TGTGCCAGTAGTACCTACAGGGAGTTCGCCTACAATGAGCAGTTCTTC. Its translation: CASSTYREFAYNEQFF.

The rearrangement uses TRBV6-2 or TRBV6-3 and TRBJ2-5; D may be TRBD2 (5 bases). There are 13 residues in the CDR3. The V end was cut by 5 bases, the J end by 3 bases, with 10 bases between. Germline CDR1 and CDR2: MNHEY and SVGEGT. Here the CDR3 reads CASSPSGEETQYF. DNA of the CDR3: TGTGCCAGCAGTCCCAGCGGAGAAGAGACCCAGTACTTC.

The chain has TRBV27 and TRBJ2-7, with D possibly being TRBD1 (5 bases). Germline V gene data show CDR1 as MNHEY and CDR2 as SMNVEV (reference sequence). The V and J ends lost 5 bases and 6 bases respectively, with 23 bases between them. The CDR3 extends over 16 amino acids. The CDR3 sequence: CASSEAKGLISREQYF. The CDR3, as DNA: TGTGCCAGCAGTGAAGCGAAGGGGCTGATTTCGCGCGAGCAGTACTTC.

CDR3: CASRSGAFMNTEAFF. The CDR3 nucleotides are TGTGCCAGCAGATCAGGGGCTTTCATGAACACTGAAGCTTTCTTT. The chain uses TRBV7-2 and TRBJ1-1, with D tentatively TRBD1 (6 bases). The CDR3 is 15 amino acids. Looked up from germline, CDR1 is SGHTA and CDR2 is FQGNSA. V lost 6 bases and J 0 bases, leaving 14 bases between the germline ends.

This clone appeared a single time. The V call is TRBV5-1, the J call TRBJ2-7; 8 positions match TRBD1. CDR3 length: 14 residues. V gave up 4 bases and J gave up 0 bases; unmatched junction bases: 3. Germline CDR1 and CDR2: SGHRS and YFSETQ. CDR3 in amino acids: CASSGGQASYEQYF. Here the CDR3 DNA reads TGCGCCAGCAGCGGGGGACAGGCCTCCTACGAGCAGTACTTC.

The chain carries TRBV29-1 and TRBJ2-7; maybe TRBD2 (6 bases). The germline CDR1 and CDR2 sequences are SQVTM and ANQGSEA. The germline V and J ends were trimmed by 6 bases and 6 bases, with 18 bases remaining between them. The CDR3 runs to 13 residues. The CDR3: CSVDHFTGGEQYF. The CDR3 DNA reads TGCAGCGTCGATCATTTTACCGGGGGCGAGCAGTACTTC.

The chain links TRBV5-4 to TRBJ2-4; TRBD1 matches at 7 bases. The CDR3 extends over 13 amino acids. Unmatched junction bases numbered 6, after V lost 5 bases and J lost 7 bases. The germline V gene has CDR1 SGHNT and CDR2 YYREEE (reference sequence). CDR3 sequence reads: CASRATGFNIQYF. The CDR3 nucleotides are TGTGCCAGCAGAGCGACAGGGTTCAACATTCAGTACTTC.

Many counts were recorded for this clone. V usage is TRBV4-3 and J usage is TRBJ1-2; TRBD1 might be the D (5 bases). The CDR3 runs 17 residues. V was shortened by 0 bases and J by 6 bases, with 20 bases between the two germline ends. Germline values: CDR1 LGHNA, CDR2 YSLEER. CDR3 nucleotide sequence: TGCGCCAGCAGCCAAGATATCCGGAGGGGAAAGTTGGATGGCTACACCTTC. Its protein is CASSQDIRRGKLDGYTF.

This clone was seen a handful of times. The chain recombines TRBV6-6 with TRBJ2-5, with D uncertain. Between the trimmed V and J ends, which lost 6 bases and 5 bases, there was a span of 7 bases. From germline, CDR1 is MNHNY and CDR2 SVGAGI (reference sequence). The CDR3 loop spans 11 amino acids. The CDR3 region has the DNA TGTGCCAGCAGCAACACGGAGACCCAGTACTTC. Its protein product is CASSNTETQYF.

The rearrangement links TRBV10-3 to TRBJ1-1; 8 bases are a match to TRBD1. The CDR3 has 13 residues. Germline V gene data show CDR1 as ENHRY and CDR2 as SYGVKD. With V trimmed by 5 bases and J by 7 bases, 6 bases remained unmatched. The CDR3 DNA is TGTGCCATCAGTCCCGGGACAGGAAATGAAGCTTTCTTT. Residues: CAISPGTGNEAFF.

The V call is TRBV19, the J call TRBJ2-6; the match to TRBD1 covers 10 bases. CDR3 length equals 19 residues. Looked up from germline, CDR1 is LNHDA and CDR2 is SQIVND (reference sequence). J was trimmed by 2 bases and V by 4 bases; bases with no gene match: 11. DNA of the CDR3: TGTGCCAGTAGTACCAGCGGGACAGGGGATCGGGCTGGGGCCAACGTCCTGACTTTC. It encodes CASSTSGTGDRAGANVLTF.

The chain employs TRBV5-4 and TRBJ2-3; 8 nucleotides agree with TRBD2. The V gene's germline CDR1 is SGHNT and CDR2 YYREEE (reference sequence). The V gene end was trimmed by 4 bases and the J gene end by 0 bases; junction bases not matched to a gene: 4. This CDR3 is built from 15 residues. The CDR3 loop reads CASSIAGPSTDTQYF. CDR3 DNA: TGTGCCAGCAGCATAGCGGGGCCTAGCACAGATACGCAGTATTTT.

This chain joins TRBV11-3 and TRBJ2-5; 8 bases align to TRBD2. Germline CDR1 SGHNT, CDR2 YENEEA. V was clipped by 4 bases and J by 0 bases; unmatched bases: 7. The CDR3 totals 16 residues. The CDR3 bases are TGTGCCAGCAGCTCTCCGGGACTAGGGTACCAAGAGACCCAGTACTTC. It codes for CASSSPGLGYQETQYF.

This clone has just a few counts. The chain has TRBV5-1 and TRBJ2-7, with 8 bases lining up with TRBD2. The trim removed 2 bases at V and 2 bases at J, leaving 6 bases unmatched. This CDR3 is built from 15 residues. Germline V gives CDR1 SGHRS, CDR2 YFSETQ. Written as DNA, the CDR3 is TGCGCCAGCAGCTTAAACGGGAGGGGACCCTACGAGCAGTACTTC. This translates into CASSLNGRGPYEQYF. Filled out from reference TRBV5-1 and TRBJ2-7, the complete variable domain reads KAGVTQTPRYLIKTRGQQVTLSCSPISGHRSVSWYQQTPGQGLQFLFEYFSETQRNKGNFPGRFSGRQFSNSRSEMNVSTLELGDSALYLCASSLNGRGPYEQYFGPGTRLTVT.

V gene TRBV5-1 combines with J gene TRBJ2-5, with 8 bases aligning to TRBD2. The CDR3 has 15 residues. Unmatched junction bases numbered 7, after V lost 0 bases and J lost 6 bases. Germline CDR1 SGHRS, CDR2 YFSETQ. The CDR3: CASSLEGLAAKTQYF. The CDR3 bases are TGCGCCAGCAGCTTGGAAGGACTAGCAGCAAAGACCCAGTACTTC. Based on the CDR3 plus reference TRBV5-1 and TRBJ2-5, the full variable domain is KAGVTQTPRYLIKTRGQQVTLSCSPISGHRSVSWYQQTPGQGLQFLFEYFSETQRNKGNFPGRFSGRQFSNSRSEMNVSTLELGDSALYLCASSLEGLAAKTQYFGPGTRLLVL.

The gene calls are TRBV18 and TRBJ1-5; no clear D. V lost 1 base, J lost 0 bases, and 10 bases lay in between. This CDR3 comprises 16 residues. Looked up from germline, CDR1 is KGHSH and CDR2 is LQKENI. CDR3 loop: CASSPRAAHSNQPQHF. CDR3 coding DNA: TGTGCCAGCTCACCACGGGCAGCTCATAGCAATCAGCCCCAGCATTTT. Based on the CDR3 plus reference TRBV18 and TRBJ1-5, the full variable domain is NAGVMQNPRHLVRRRGQEARLRCSPMKGHSHVYWYRQLPEEGLKFMVYLQKENIIDESGMPKERFSAEFPKEGPSILRIQQVVRGDSAAYFCASSPRAAHSNQPQHFGDGTRLSIL.